This TCR beta chain is from a study of blood T cell repertoires in COVID-19. Whole-study context: Researchers got acute and convalescent COVID-19 samples from the United States, Italy and Spain.

Some clones are missing from TCRdb's copy, which holds only in-frame ones; the method was immunoSEQ multiplex PCR. The sample lists around 130,000 clones; over 80% were seen once. Cohort assignment relied on participant-reported clinical history. CDR3 length: 14 residues. V was cut by 8 bases and J by 3 bases, with 15 bases left in between. Germline CDR1 is SGHNT and CDR2 is YENEEA. The sequence derives from a man aged 30-40 years who had recovered from COVID-19. The J gene is TRBJ2-3, the V gene TRBV11-3; tentative D call: TRBD2 (7 bases). Sequenced material: PBMCs or T cells enriched from blood (not recorded which). CDR3 nucleotide sequence: TGTGCCAGCTGCTACAGGGAGGGGACAGATACGCAGTATTTT. It encodes CASCYREGTDTQYF.